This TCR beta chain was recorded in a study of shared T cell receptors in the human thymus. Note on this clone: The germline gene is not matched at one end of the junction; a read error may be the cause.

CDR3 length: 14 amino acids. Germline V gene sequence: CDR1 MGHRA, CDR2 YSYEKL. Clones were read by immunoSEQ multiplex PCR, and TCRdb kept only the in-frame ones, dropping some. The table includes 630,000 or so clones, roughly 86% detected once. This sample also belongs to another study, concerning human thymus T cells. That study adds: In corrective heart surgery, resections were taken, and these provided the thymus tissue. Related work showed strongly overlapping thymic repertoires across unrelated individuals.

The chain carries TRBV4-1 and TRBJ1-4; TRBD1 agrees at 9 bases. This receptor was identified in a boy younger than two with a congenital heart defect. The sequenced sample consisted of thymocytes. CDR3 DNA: TGCGCCAGCAGCCTGGGACAGGGAAATGGAGCTCTGATTTTT. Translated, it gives CASSLGQGNGALIF.